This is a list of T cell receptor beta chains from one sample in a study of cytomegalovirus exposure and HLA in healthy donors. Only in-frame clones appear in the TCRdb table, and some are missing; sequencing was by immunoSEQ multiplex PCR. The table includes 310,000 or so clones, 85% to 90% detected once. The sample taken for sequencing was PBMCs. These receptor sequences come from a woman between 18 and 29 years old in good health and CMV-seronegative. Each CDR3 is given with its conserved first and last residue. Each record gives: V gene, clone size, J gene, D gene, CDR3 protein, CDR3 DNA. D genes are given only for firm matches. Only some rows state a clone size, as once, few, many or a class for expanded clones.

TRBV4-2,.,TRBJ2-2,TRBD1,CASSRQGANTGELFF,TGTGCCAGCAGCCGACAGGGCGCGAACACCGGGGAGCTGTTTTTT
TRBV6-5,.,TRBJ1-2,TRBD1,CASSAGGNGYTF,TGTGCCAGCTCCGCAGGGGGCAATGGCTACACCTTC
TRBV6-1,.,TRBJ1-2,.,CASMFGTNYGYTF,TGTGCCAGCATGTTCGGGACTAACTATGGCTACACCTTC
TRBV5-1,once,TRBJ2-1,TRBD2,CASSLGSGVGDEQFF,TGCGCCAGCAGCCTTGGGAGCGGGGTGGGCGATGAGCAGTTCTTC
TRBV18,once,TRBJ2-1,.,CASSRTVYNEQFF,TGTGCCAGCTCAAGGACAGTCTACAATGAGCAGTTCTTC
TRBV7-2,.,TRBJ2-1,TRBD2,CASSLIPGTSWREQFF,TGTGCCAGCAGCTTAATTCCAGGGACTAGCTGGCGGGAGCAGTTCTTC
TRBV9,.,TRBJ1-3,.,CASSVGQASGRNTIYF,TGTGCCAGCAGCGTAGGACAGGCCTCGGGGAGAAACACCATATATTTT
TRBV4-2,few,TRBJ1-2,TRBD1,CASSPRQGAYGYTF,TGTGCCAGCAGCCCTCGCCAGGGGGCCTATGGCTACACCTTC
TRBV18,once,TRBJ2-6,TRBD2,CASSQGFSGGLSGANVLTF,TGTGCCAGCTCACAGGGTTTTAGCGGGGGACTCTCTGGGGCCAACGTCCTGACTTTC
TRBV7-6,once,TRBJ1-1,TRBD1,CASLQGIDTEAFF,TGTGCCAGCCTACAGGGGATCGACACTGAAGCTTTCTTT
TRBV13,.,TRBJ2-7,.,CASSFPGTNEQYF,TGTGCCAGCAGCTTTCCCGGGACAAACGAGCAGTACTTC
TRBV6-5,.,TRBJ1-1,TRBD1,CATLGQGGFSTEAFF,TGTGCCACCCTCGGACAGGGAGGTTTTAGCACTGAAGCTTTCTTT
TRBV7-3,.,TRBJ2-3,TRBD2,CASSSGLAGSSDTQYF,TGTGCCAGCAGCTCCGGACTAGCGGGGTCCTCAGATACGCAGTATTTT
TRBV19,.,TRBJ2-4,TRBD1,CASSPFPSGGKNIQYF,TGTGCCAGTAGTCCCTTTCCCTCAGGGGGCAAAAACATTCAGTACTTC
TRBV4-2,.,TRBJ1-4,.,CASSQDWAQANEKLFF,TGTGCCAGCAGCCAAGATTGGGCCCAAGCTAATGAAAAACTGTTTTTT
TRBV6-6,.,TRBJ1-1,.,CASSPTGNTEAFF,TGTGCCAGCAGTCCGACAGGGAACACTGAAGCTTTCTTT
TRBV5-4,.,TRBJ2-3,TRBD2,CASSLVGLAGAGDTQYF,TGTGCCAGCAGCTTGGTGGGACTAGCGGGGGCAGGGGATACGCAGTATTTT
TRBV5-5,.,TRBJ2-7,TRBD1,CASSHGTELSYEQYF,TGTGCCAGCAGCCACGGGACAGAATTATCCTACGAGCAGTACTTC
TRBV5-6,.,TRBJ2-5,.,CATSLAGQFLGETQYF,TGTGCCACCTCGCTTGCCGGACAATTTCTAGGGGAGACCCAGTACTTC
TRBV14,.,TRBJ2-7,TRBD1,CASSQDLGRTGERGEQYF,TGTGCCAGCAGCCAAGATCTGGGGAGGACAGGGGAACGAGGCGAGCAGTACTTC
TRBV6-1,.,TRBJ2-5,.,CASSAQRFRDKETQYF,TGTGCCAGCAGTGCCCAGAGATTCCGGGACAAAGAGACCCAGTACTTC
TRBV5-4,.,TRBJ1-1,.,CASTLGTVNTEAFF,TGTGCCAGCACCCTTGGGACTGTGAACACTGAAGCTTTCTTT
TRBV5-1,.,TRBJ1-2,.,CASSLDNLNYGYTF,TGCGCCAGCAGCTTGGACAACCTTAACTATGGCTACACCTTC
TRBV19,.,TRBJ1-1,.,CASTPWGEMNTEAFF,TGTGCCAGTACCCCCTGGGGGGAAATGAACACTGAAGCTTTCTTT
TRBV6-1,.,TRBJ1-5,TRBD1,CASSGNRDRVNQPQHF,TGTGCCAGCAGTGGCAACCGGGACAGGGTCAATCAGCCCCAGCATTTT
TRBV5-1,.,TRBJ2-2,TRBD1,CASSWTGHTGELFF,TGCGCCAGCAGCTGGACAGGGCACACCGGGGAGCTGTTTTTT
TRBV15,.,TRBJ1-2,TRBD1,CATSRDRGHRGPNYGYTF,TGTGCCACCAGCAGAGATAGGGGCCACAGGGGTCCTAACTATGGCTACACCTTC
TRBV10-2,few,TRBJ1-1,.,CASSGTDSNTEAFF,TGCGCCAGCAGTGGGACAGACTCCAACACTGAAGCTTTCTTT
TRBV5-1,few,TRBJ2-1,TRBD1,CASAPTGTGYNEQFF,TGCGCCAGCGCGCCGACCGGGACAGGTTACAATGAGCAGTTCTTC
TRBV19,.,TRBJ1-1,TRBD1,CATTKGATSTEAFF,TGTGCTACCACGAAGGGGGCGACATCCACTGAAGCTTTCTTT
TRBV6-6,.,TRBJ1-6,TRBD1,CASSLGQGKNSPLHF,TGTGCCAGCAGTTTGGGACAGGGGAAGAATTCACCCCTCCACTTT
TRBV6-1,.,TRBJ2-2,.,CASRPGQNTGELFF,TGTGCCAGCAGGCCGGGACAGAACACCGGGGAGCTGTTTTTT
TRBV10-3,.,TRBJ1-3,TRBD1,CAISESDRGGNTIYF,TGTGCCATCAGTGAGTCAGACAGGGGTGGAAACACCATATATTTT
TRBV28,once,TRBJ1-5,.,CASSGSKQPQHF,TGTGCCAGCAGTGGGAGTAAACAGCCCCAGCATTTT
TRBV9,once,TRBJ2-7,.,CASSDPAGHGPTYEQYF,TGTGCCAGCAGCGATCCAGCGGGACATGGTCCTACCTACGAGCAGTACTTC
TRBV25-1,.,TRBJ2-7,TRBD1,CASTVGQGMIYGQYF,TGTGCCAGCACCGTGGGACAGGGGATGATATATGGGCAGTACTTC
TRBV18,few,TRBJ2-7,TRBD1,CASSPGQGTYEQYF,TGTGCCAGCTCACCGGGACAGGGAACCTACGAGCAGTACTTC
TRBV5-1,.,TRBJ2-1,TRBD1,CASSLAGQATYNEQFF,TGCGCCAGCAGCTTGGCCGGACAGGCCACTTACAATGAGCAGTTCTTC